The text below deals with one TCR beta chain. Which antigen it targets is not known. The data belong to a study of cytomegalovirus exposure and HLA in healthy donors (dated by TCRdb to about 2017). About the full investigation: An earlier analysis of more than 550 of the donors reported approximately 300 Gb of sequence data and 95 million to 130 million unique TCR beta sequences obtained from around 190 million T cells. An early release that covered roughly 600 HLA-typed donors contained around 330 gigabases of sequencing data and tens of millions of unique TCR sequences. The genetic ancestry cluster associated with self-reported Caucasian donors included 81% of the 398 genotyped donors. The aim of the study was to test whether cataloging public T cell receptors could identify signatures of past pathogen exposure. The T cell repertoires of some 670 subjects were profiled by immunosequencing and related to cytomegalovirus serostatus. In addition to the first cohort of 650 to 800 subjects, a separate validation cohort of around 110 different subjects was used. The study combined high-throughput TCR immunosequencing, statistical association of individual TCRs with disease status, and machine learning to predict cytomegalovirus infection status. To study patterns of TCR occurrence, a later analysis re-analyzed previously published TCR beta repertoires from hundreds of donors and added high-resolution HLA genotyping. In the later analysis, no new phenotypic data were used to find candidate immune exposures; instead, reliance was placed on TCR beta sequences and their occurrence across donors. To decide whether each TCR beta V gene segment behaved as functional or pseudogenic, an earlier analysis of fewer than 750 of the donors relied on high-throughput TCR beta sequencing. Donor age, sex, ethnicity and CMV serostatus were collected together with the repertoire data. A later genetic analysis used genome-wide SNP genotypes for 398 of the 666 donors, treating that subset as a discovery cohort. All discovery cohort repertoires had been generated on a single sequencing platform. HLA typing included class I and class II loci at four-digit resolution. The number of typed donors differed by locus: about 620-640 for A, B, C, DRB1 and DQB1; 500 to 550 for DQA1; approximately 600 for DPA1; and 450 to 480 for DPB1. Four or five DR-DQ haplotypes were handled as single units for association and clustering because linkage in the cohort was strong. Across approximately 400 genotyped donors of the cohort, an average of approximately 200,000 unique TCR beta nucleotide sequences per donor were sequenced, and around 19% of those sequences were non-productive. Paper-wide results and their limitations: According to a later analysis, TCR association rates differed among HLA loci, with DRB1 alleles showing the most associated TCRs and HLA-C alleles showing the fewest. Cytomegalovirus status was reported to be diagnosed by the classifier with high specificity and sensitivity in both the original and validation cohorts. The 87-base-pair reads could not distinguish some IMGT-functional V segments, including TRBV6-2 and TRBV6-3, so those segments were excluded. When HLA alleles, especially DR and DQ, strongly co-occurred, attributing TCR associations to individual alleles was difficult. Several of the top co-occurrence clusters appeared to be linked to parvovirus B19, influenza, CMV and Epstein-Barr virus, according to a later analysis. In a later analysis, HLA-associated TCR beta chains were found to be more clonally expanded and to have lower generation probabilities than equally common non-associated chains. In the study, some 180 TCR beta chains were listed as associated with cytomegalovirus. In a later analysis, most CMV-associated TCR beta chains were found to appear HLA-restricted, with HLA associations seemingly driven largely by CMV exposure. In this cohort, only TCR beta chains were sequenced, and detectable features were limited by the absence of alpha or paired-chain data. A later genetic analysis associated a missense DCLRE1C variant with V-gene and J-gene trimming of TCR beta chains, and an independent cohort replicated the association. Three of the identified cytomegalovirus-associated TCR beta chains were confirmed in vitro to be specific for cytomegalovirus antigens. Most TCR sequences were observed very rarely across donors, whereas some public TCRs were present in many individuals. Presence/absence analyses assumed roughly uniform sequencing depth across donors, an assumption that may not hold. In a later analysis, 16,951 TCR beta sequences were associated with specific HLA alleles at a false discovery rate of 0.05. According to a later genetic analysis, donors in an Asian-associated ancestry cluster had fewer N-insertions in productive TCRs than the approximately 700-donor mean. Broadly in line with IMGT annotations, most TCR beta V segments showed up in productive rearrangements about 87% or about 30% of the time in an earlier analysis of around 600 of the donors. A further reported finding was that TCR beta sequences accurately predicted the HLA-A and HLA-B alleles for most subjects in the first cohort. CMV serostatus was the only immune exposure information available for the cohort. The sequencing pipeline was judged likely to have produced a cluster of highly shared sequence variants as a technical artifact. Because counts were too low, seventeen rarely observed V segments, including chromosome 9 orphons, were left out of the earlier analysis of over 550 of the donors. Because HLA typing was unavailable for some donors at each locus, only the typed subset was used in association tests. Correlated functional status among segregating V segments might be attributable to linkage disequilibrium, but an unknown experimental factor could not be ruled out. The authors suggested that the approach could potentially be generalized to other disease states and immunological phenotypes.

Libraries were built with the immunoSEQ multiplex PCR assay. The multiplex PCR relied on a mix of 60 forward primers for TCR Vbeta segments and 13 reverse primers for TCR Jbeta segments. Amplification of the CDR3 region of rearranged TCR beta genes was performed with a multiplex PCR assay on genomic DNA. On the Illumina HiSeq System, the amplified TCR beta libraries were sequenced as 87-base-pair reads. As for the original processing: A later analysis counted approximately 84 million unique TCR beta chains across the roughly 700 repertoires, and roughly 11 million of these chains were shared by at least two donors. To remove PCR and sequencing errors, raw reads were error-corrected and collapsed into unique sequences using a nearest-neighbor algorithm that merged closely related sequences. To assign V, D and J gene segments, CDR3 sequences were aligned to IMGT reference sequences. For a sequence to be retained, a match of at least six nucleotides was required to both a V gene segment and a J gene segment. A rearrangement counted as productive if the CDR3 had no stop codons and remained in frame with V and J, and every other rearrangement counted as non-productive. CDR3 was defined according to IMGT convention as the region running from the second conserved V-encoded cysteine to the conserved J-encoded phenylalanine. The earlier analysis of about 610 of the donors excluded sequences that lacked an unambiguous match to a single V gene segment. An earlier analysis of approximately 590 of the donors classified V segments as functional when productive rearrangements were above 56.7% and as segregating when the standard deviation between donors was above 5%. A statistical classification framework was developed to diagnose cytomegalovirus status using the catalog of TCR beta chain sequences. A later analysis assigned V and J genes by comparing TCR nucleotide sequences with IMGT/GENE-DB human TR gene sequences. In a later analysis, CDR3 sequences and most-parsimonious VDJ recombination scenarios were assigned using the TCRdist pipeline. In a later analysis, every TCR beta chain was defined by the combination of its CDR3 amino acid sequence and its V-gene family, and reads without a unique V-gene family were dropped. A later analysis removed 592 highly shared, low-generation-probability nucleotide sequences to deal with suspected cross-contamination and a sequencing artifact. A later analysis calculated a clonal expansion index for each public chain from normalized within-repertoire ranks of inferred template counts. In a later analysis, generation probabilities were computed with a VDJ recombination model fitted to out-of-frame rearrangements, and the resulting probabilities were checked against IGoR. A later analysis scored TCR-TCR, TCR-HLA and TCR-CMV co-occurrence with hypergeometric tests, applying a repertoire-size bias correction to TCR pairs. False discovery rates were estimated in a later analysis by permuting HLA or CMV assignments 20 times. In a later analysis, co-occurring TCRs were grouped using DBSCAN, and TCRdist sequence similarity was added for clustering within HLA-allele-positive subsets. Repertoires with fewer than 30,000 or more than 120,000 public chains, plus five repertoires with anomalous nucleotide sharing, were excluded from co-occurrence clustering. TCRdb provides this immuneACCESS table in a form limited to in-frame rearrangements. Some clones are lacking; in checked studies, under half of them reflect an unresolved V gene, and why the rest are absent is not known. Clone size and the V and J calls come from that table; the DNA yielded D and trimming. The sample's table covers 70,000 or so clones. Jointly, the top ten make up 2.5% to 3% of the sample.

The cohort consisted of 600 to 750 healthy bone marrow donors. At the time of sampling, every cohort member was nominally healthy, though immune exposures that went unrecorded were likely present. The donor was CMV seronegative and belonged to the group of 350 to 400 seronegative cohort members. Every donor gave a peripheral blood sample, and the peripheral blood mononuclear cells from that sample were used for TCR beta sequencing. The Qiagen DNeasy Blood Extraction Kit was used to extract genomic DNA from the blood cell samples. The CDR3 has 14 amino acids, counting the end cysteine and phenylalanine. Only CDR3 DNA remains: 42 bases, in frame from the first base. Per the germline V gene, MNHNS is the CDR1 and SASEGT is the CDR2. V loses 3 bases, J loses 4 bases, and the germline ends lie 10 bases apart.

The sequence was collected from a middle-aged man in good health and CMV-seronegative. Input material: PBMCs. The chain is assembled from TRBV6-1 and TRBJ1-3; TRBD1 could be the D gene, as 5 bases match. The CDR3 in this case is CASSDRVLGNTIYF. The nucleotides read TGTGCCAGCAGTGACAGGGTCCTCGGAAACACCATATATTTT.